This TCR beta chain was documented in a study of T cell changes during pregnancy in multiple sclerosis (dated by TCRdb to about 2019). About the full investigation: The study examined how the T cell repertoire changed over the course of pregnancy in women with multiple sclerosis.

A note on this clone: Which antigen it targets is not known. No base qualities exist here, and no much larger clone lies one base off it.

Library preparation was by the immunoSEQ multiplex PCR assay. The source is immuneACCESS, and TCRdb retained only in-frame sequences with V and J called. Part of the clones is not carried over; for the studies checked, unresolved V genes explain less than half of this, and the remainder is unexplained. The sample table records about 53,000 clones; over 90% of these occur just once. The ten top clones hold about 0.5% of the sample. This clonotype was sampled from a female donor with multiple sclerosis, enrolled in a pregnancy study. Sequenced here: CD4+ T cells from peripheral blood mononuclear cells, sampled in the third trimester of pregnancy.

The DNA sequence is as follows: TGTGCCAGCTCACGGGGACAGGGTGAAGGTTCACCCCTCCACTTT. Its translation reads: CASSRGQGEGSPLHF. The rearranged chain carries TRBV18 and TRBJ1-6; 9 bases in between match TRBD1. Via the germline V gene, CDR1 is KGHSH and CDR2 LQKENI. Relative to germline, V is missing 4 bases and J is missing 9 bases, with 7 bases of the junction outside any gene match. The cysteine opens and the phenylalanine closes a CDR3 of 15 amino acids. Only CDR3 DNA remains: 45 bases, in frame from the first base. Where the CDR3 stops, the reference TRBV18 and TRBJ1-6 genes take over; the full variable domain is NAGVMQNPRHLVRRRGQEARLRCSPMKGHSHVYWYRQLPEEGLKFMVYLQKENIIDESGMPKERFSAEFPKEGPSILRIQQVVRGDSAAYFCASSRGQGEGSPLHFGNGTRLTVT.